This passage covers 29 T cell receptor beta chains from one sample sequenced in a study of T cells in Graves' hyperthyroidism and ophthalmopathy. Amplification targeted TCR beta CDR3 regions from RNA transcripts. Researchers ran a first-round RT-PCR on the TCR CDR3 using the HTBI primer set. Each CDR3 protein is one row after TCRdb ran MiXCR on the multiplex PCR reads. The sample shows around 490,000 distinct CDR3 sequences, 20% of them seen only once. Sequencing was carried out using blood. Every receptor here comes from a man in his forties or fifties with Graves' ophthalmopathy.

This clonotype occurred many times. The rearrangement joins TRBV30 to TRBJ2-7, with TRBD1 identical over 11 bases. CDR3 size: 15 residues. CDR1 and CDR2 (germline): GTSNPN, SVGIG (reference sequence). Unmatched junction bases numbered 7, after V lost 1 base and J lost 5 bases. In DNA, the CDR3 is TGTGCCTGGAGTGCCGGGGACAGGGGGGGCGACGAGCAGTACTTC. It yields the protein CAWSAGDRGGDEQYF.

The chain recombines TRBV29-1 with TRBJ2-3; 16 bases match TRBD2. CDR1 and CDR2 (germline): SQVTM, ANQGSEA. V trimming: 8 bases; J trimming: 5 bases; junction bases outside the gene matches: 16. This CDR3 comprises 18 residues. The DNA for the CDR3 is TGCAGCACATCGAGGGGACTAGCGGGGGGGCGAAGTGGAGATACGCAGTATTTT. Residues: CSTSRGLAGGRSGDTQYF.

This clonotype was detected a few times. The CDR3 region has the DNA TGTTCCATATACAGGGAGGGCGAGCAGTACTTC. The encoded protein is CSIYREGEQYF. The J gene is TRBJ2-7, the V gene TRBV7-9, with D perhaps matching TRBD2 (7 bases). This CDR3 has 11 residues. Germline CDR1 reads SEHNR; CDR2 reads FQNEAQ (reference sequence).

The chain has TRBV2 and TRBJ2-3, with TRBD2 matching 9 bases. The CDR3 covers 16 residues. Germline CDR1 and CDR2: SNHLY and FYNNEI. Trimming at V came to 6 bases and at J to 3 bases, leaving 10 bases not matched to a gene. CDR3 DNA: TGTGCCAGCAGCCTCCCCCCAGCGGGGGGAACAGATACGCAGTATTTT. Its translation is CASSLPPAGGTDTQYF.

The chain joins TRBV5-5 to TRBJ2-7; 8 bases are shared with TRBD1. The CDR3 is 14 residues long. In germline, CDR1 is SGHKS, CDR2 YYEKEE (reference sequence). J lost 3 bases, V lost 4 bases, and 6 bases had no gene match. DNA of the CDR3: TGTGCCAGCAGCGACAGGACAGGGTACTACGAGCAGTACTTC. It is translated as CASSDRTGYYEQYF.

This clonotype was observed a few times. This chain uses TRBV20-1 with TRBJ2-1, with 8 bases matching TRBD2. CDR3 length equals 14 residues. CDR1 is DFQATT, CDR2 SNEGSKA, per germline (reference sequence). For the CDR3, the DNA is TGCGGGGTAGAGCCGGGACTAGACTACAATGAGCAGTTCTTC. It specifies CGVEPGLDYNEQFF.

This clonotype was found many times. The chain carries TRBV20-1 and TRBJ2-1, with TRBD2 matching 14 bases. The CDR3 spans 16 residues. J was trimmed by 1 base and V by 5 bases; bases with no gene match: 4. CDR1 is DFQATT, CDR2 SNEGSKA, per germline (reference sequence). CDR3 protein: CSAPRLAGGSYNEQFF. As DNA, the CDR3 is TGCAGTGCTCCGAGACTAGCGGGAGGGTCCTACAATGAGCAGTTCTTC.

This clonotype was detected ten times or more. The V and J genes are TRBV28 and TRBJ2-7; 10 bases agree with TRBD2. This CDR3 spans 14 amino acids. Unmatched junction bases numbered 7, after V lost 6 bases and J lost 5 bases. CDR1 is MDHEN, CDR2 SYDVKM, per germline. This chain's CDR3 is CASSPRLAGDEQYF. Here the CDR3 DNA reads TGTGCCAGCAGCCCCCGGCTAGCGGGAGACGAGCAGTACTTC.

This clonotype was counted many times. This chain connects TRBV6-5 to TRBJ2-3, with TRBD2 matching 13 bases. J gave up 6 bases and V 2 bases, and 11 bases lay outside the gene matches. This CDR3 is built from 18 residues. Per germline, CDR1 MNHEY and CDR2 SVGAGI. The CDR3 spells CASSYLQSGLAGRDTQYF. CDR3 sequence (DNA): TGTGCCAGCAGTTACCTCCAATCGGGACTAGCGGGGAGGGATACGCAGTATTTT.

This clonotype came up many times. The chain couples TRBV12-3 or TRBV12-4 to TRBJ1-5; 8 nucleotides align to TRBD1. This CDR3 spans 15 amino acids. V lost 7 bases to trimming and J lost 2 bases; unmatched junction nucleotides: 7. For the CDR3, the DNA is TGTGCCAGCACTCCAGACAGGGGTCGCAATCAGCCCCAGCATTTT. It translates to CASTPDRGRNQPQHF.

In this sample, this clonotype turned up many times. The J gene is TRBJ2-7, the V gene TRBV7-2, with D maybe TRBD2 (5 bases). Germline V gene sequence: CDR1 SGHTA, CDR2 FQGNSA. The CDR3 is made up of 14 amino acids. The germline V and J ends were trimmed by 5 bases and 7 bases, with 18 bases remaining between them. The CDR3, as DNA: TGTGCCAGCAGCCCGGACTGGGTCCTCCGGGAGCAGTACTTC. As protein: CASSPDWVLREQYF.

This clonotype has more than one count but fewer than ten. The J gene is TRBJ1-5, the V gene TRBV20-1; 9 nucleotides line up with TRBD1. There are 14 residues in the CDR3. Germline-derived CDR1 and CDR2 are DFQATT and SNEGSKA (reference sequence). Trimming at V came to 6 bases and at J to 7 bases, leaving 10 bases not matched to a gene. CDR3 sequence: CSAKTGGTSQPQHF. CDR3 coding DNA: TGCAGTGCCAAGACAGGGGGAACTTCACAGCCCCAGCATTTT.

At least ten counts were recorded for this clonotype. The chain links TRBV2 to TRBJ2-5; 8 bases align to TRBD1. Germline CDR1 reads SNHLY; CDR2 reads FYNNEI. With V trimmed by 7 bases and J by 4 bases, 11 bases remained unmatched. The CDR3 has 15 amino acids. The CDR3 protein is CASTETGEVGETQYF. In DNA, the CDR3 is TGTGCCAGCACCGAGACAGGGGAGGTTGGAGAGACCCAGTACTTC.

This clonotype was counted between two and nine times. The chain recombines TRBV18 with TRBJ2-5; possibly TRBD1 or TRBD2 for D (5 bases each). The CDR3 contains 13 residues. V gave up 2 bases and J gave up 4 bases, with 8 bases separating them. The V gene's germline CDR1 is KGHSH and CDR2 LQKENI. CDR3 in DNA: TGTGCCAGCTCACCAGGGGACGGAGAGACCCAGTACTTC. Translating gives CASSPGDGETQYF.

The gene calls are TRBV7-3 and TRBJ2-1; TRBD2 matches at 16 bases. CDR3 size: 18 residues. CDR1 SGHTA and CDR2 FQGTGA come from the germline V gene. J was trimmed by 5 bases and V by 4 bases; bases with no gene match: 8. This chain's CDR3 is CASSSLGTSGRGDNEQFF. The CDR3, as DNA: TGTGCCAGCAGCTCCCTCGGGACTAGCGGGAGGGGGGACAATGAGCAGTTCTTC.

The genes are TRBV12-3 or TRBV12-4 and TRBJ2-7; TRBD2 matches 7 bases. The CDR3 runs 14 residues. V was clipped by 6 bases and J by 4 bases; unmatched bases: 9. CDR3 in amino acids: CASRPSGGVYEQYF. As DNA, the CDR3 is TGTGCCAGCAGACCTAGCGGAGGGGTTTACGAGCAGTACTTC.

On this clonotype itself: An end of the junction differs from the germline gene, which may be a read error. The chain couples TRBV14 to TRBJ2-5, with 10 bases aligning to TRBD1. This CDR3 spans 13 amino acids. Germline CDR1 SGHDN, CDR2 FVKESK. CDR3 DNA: TGTGCCAGCAGCCAAGCGAAGGGGACAGGGGTGAACTTC. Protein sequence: CASSQAKGTGVNF.

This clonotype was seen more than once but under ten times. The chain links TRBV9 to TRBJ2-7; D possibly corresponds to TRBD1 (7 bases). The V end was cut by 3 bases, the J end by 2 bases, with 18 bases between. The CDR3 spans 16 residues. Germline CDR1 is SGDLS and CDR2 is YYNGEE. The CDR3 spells CASSGGDGTEAYEQYF. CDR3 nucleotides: TGTGCCAGCAGCGGGGGGGATGGGACAGAGGCCTACGAGCAGTACTTC.

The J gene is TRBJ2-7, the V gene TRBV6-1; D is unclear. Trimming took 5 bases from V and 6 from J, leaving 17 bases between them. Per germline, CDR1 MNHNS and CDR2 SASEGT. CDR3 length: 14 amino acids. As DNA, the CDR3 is TGTGCCAGCAGTCCCCGACATGTGGTAGGCGAGCAGTACTTC. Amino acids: CASSPRHVVGEQYF.

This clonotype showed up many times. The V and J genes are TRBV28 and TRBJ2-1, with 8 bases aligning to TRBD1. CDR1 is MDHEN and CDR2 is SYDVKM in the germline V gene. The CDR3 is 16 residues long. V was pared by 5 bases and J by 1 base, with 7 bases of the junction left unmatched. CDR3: CASSKDRGRSYNEQFF. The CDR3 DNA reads TGTGCCAGCAGTAAAGACAGGGGTCGATCCTACAATGAGCAGTTCTTC.

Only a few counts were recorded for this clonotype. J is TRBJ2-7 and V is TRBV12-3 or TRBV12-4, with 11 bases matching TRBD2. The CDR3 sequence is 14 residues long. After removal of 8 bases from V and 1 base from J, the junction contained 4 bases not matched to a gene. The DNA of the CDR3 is TGTGCCAGCCAGGCTAGCGGGGGGTCCTACGAGCAGTACTTC. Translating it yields CASQASGGSYEQYF.

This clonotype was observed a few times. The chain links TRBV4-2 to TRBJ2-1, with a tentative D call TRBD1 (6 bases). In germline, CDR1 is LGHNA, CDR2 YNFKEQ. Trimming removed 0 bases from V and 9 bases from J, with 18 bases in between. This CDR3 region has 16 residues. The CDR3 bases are TGTGCCAGCAGCCAAGATGGGGGCGGGTCTAGTTTTGAGCAGTTCTTC. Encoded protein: CASSQDGGGSSFEQFF.

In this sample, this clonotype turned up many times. This CDR3 is CASSLGDQSYNEQFF. CDR3 coding DNA: TGTGCCAGCTCATTAGGGGACCAATCCTACAATGAGCAGTTCTTC. The chain recombines TRBV12-3 or TRBV12-4 with TRBJ2-1; D tentatively fits TRBD1 or TRBD2 (5 bases each). The ends were cut back, 8 bases at V and 1 base at J, with 15 bases in the middle. The CDR3 has 15 amino acids.

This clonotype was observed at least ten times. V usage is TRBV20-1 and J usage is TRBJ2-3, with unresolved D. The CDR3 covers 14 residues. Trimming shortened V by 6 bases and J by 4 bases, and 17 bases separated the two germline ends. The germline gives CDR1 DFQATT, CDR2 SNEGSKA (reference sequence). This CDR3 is CSAPPLNPADTQYF. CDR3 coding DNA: TGCAGTGCCCCTCCCCTAAATCCAGCAGATACGCAGTATTTT.

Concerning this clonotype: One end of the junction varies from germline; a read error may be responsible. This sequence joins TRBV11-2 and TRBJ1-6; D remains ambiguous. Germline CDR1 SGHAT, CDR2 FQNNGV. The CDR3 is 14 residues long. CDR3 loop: CASSQDFLVSPLHF. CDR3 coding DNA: TGCGCCAGCAGCCAAGATTTTTTGGTTTCACCCCTCCACTTT.

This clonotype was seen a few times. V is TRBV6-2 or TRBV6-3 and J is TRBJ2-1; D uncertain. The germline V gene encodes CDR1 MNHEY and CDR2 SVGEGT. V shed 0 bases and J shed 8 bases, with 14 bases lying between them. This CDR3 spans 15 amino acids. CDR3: CASSYSIASVDEQFF. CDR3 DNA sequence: TGTGCCAGCAGTTACTCGATAGCATCAGTGGATGAGCAGTTCTTC.

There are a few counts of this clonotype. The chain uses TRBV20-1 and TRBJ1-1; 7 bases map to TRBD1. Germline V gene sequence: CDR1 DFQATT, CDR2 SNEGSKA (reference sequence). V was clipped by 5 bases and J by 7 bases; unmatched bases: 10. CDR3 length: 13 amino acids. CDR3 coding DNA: TGCAGTGCTGATGGGACAGCAGCTTTTGAAGCTTTCTTT. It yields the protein CSADGTAAFEAFF.

The CDR3 coding sequence is TGTGCCAGCAGCGATGCCGGGGAGCTGTTTTTT. As protein: CASSDAGELFF. The rearrangement joins TRBV9 to TRBJ2-2; unclear D gene. The V end lost 3 bases, the J end lost 6 bases, and 3 bases lay between the germline ends. This CDR3 spans 11 amino acids. Germline CDR1 and CDR2: SGDLS and YYNGEE.

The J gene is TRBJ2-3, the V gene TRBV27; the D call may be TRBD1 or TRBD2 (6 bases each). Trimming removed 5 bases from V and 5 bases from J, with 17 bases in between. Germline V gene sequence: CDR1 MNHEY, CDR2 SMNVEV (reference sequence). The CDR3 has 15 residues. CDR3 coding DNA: TGTGCCAGCAGTCCGTTGGCGGGGACAAGAGATACGCAGTATTTT. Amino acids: CASSPLAGTRDTQYF.